What follows are 28 T cell receptor beta chains derived from one specimen sequenced in a study of blood T cells in healthy people across ages. Using a J-beta primer mix together with a sample-barcoded 5' primer, a second PCR was run for roughly 6 to 12 cycles. Each CDR3 protein is one row after TCRdb ran MiXCR on the 5' RACE reads. The sample comprises some 1.5 million distinct CDR3 sequences, roughly 30% of which are singletons, and 6.5% to 8.5% rests with the top ten. Sequenced: blood. These receptors originate from a woman aged 25-40 years in good health.

This chain connects TRBV5-5 to TRBJ2-7, with no clear D. There are 15 residues in the CDR3. V was cut by 2 bases and J by 3 bases, with 15 bases left in between. Germline-derived CDR1 and CDR2 are SGHKS and YYEKEE (reference sequence). The CDR3 DNA reads as TGTGCCAGCAGCTTTTTTCGACATGTTTACTACGAGCAGTACTTC. It translates to CASSFFRHVYYEQYF. The full variable domain, rest sourced from reference TRBV5-5 and TRBJ2-7, is DAGVTQSPTHLIKTRGQQVTLRCSPISGHKSVSWYQQVLGQGPQFIFQYYEKEERGRGNFPDRFSARQFPNYSSELNVNALLLGDSALYLCASSFFRHVYYEQYFGPGTRLTVT.

The rearrangement links TRBV6-5 to TRBJ2-3, with D tentatively TRBD1 or TRBD2 (5 bases each). The CDR3 totals 16 residues. The germline V gene encodes CDR1 MNHEY and CDR2 SVGAGI. V shed 0 bases and J shed 0 bases, with 10 bases lying between them. CDR3 amino acids: CASSYSGTPSTDTQYF. The CDR3 DNA reads TGTGCCAGCAGTTACTCCGGGACCCCTAGCACAGATACGCAGTATTTT.

Comments on this clonotype: Given a much more abundant clone one base away, this may be a read error. The chain carries TRBV7-6 and TRBJ2-7, with D tentatively TRBD1 or TRBD2 (5 bases each). The CDR3 contains 13 residues. In germline, CDR1 is SGHVS, CDR2 FNYEAQ. V was cut by 5 bases and J by 7 bases, with 15 bases left in between. CDR3 loop: CASSTTRDDEQYF. The CDR3, as DNA: TGTGCCAGCAGCACTACCCGGGACGATGAGCAGTACTTC. The full variable domain, in which reference TRBV7-6 and TRBJ2-7 provide the parts outside the CDR3, is GAGVSQSPRYKVTKRGQDVALRCDPISGHVSLYWYRQALGQGPEFLTYFNYEAQQDKSGLPNDRFSAERPEGSISTLTIQRTEQRDSAMYRCASSTTRDDEQYFGPGTRLTVT.

This clonotype was observed a few times. The V gene is TRBV5-5, the J gene TRBJ2-1; 7 bases map to TRBD1. Losses at the gene ends were 1 base for V and 6 bases for J; bases not matched to a gene: 7. This CDR3 has 15 residues. Germline loops: CDR1 SGHKS, CDR2 YYEKEE (reference sequence). CDR3 DNA sequence: TGTGCCAGCAGCTTGCTTAGACAGGGACGCAATGAGCAGTTCTTC. As protein: CASSLLRQGRNEQFF.

A few counts support this clonotype. The V call is TRBV5-6, the J call TRBJ1-5, with unresolved D. This CDR3 region has 13 residues. Germline V gives CDR1 SGHDT, CDR2 YYEEEE. V gave up 0 bases and J gave up 8 bases, with 9 bases separating them. The CDR3 DNA reads as TGTGCCAGCAGCTTGGGGGGAGCGGAGCCCCAGCATTTT. Amino acids: CASSLGGAEPQHF. The whole variable domain, remainder taken from reference TRBV5-6 and TRBJ1-5, is DAGVTQSPTHLIKTRGQQVTLRCSPKSGHDTVSWYQQALGQGPQFIFQYYEEEERQRGNFPDRFSGHQFPNYSSELNVNALLLGDSALYLCASSLGGAEPQHFGDGTRLSIL.

The chain links TRBV3-1 to TRBJ1-2; D perhaps matches TRBD1 (6 bases). Germline V gene lookup returns CDR1 LGHDT and CDR2 YNNKEL (reference sequence). The length of the CDR3 is 15 residues. V was shortened by 4 bases and J by 0 bases, with 12 bases between the two germline ends. CDR3 bases: TGTGCCAGCAGCCGCCCACAGGGCGCTAACTATGGCTACACCTTC. Protein product: CASSRPQGANYGYTF.

The rearrangement links TRBV6-6 to TRBJ2-5; 7 bases are shared with TRBD2. Germline V gives CDR1 MNHNY, CDR2 SVGAGI (reference sequence). V was clipped by 5 bases and J by 11 bases; unmatched bases: 17. The CDR3 extends over 15 amino acids. The chain's CDR3 is CASSRGEGSTDAQYF. In DNA, the CDR3 is TGTGCCAGCAGTCGGGGGGAGGGGAGCACAGATGCGCAGTACTTC.

This clonotype has only a few counts. V is TRBV27 and J is TRBJ1-2; weak D call: TRBD1 (6 bases). V lost 8 bases to trimming and J lost 1 base, with 14 bases between them. The CDR3 is made up of 14 amino acids. The germline V gene encodes CDR1 MNHEY and CDR2 SMNVEV (reference sequence). The chain's CDR3 is CASGPGTSNYGYTF. Here the CDR3 DNA reads TGTGCCAGCGGGCCCGGGACAAGTAACTATGGCTACACCTTC.

In its sample, this clonotype was seen many times. The V call is TRBV15, the J call TRBJ2-7; 8 bases are a match to TRBD2. Germline V gene lookup returns CDR1 LNHNV and CDR2 YYDKDF (reference sequence). The CDR3 contains 15 residues. V shed 3 bases and J 1 base; nucleotides not matched to a gene: 5. The CDR3 loop is CATSRSTGGSYEQYF. The CDR3 region has the DNA TGTGCCACCAGCAGGTCCACGGGGGGGTCCTACGAGCAGTACTTC. The full variable domain, its missing parts supplied by reference TRBV15 and TRBJ2-7, is DAMVIQNPRYQVTQFGKPVTLSCSQTLNHNVMYWYQQKSSQAPKLLFHYYDKDFNNEADTPDNFQSRRPNTSFCFLDIRSPGLGDTAMYLCATSRSTGGSYEQYFGPGTRLTVT.

V usage is TRBV9 and J usage is TRBJ2-7; no definite D call. The V and J ends lost 0 bases and 5 bases respectively, with 15 bases between them. This CDR3 spans 15 amino acids. CDR1 is SGDLS and CDR2 is YYNGEE in the germline V gene. This CDR3 reads CASSVGAGFYHEQYF. The CDR3 coding sequence is TGTGCCAGCAGCGTAGGTGCAGGTTTTTACCACGAGCAGTACTTC.

V is TRBV5-1 and J is TRBJ2-4; TRBD1 aligns across 8 bases. J gave up 4 bases and V 4 bases, and 13 bases lay outside the gene matches. The CDR3 sequence is 17 residues long. CDR1 is SGHRS and CDR2 is YFSETQ in the germline V gene. The CDR3 region is CASSPRGTGQSKNIQYF. DNA of the CDR3: TGCGCCAGCAGCCCGAGGGGGACAGGACAATCTAAAAACATTCAGTACTTC.

About this clonotype itself: A much more abundant neighbour one base away suggests this may be a read error. This sequence joins TRBV20-1 and TRBJ2-5; 11 positions agree with TRBD2. The J call is in doubt because the DNA end fits TRBJ2-1 better. There are 15 residues in the CDR3. Germline CDR1 is DFQATT and CDR2 is SNEGSKA (reference sequence). The CDR3 coding sequence is TGCAGTGCTAGGCACACTAGCGGGAGAAAAGAGACCCAGTTCTTC. Amino acid sequence: CSARHTSGRKETQFF.

This chain uses TRBV21-1 with TRBJ1-5. TRBV21-1 is tagged as a pseudogene. This CDR3 spans 14 amino acids. The CDR3 here is CASSKGGEGQPQHF. The CDR3 DNA follows: TGTGCCAGCAGCAAAGGTGGGGAAGGACAGCCCCAGCATTTT.

J is TRBJ2-3 and V is TRBV6-5, with 7 bases fitting TRBD2. Germline-derived CDR1 and CDR2 are MNHEY and SVGAGI. V gave up 2 bases and J gave up 5 bases; unmatched junction bases: 7. The CDR3 sequence is 15 residues long. The CDR3 DNA follows: TGTGCCAGCAGTTACGCGGGTGGGGGGGGAGATACGCAGTATTTT. Its translation is CASSYAGGGGDTQYF.

Comment on this clonotype: Being one base from a much bigger clone, this may be a read error. This chain uses TRBV12-3 or TRBV12-4 with TRBJ2-1; the D gene could be TRBD1 or TRBD2 (5 bases each). This CDR3 has 13 residues. The CDR3 spells CASSLGVVNGQFF. As DNA, the CDR3 is TGTGCCAGCAGCCTGGGGGTCGTCAATGGGCAGTTCTTC.

The chain joins TRBV13 to TRBJ1-2; D is possibly TRBD1 (5 bases). The V and J ends lost 5 bases and 9 bases respectively, with 10 bases between them. The CDR3 is made up of 11 amino acids. Germline V gene sequence: CDR1 PRHDT, CDR2 FYEKMQ (reference sequence). For the CDR3, the DNA is TGTGCCAGCAGCAATGGGGGACGCTACACCTTC. This codes for CASSNGGRYTF.

This chain uses TRBV3-1 with TRBJ2-5, with D possibly TRBD2 on 5 matching bases. Trimming left V 8 bases short and J 6 bases short, with 16 bases between. Per germline, CDR1 LGHDT and CDR2 YNNKEL (reference sequence). The CDR3 spans 13 residues. DNA for the CDR3: TGTGCCAGCGCCCGAGCGCTAGCTCAGACCCAGTACTTC. Translation gives CASARALAQTQYF.

This chain uses TRBV12-3 or TRBV12-4 with TRBJ2-5, with D maybe TRBD2 (5 bases). This CDR3 is 15 amino acids long. The V and J ends lost 8 bases and 1 base respectively, with 17 bases between them. The CDR3 loop reads CASDQRAGLQETQYF. The CDR3 DNA reads TGTGCCAGCGATCAAAGAGCAGGACTCCAAGAGACCCAGTACTTC.

V gene TRBV20-1 combines with J gene TRBJ1-2; no clear D gene. The germline gives CDR1 DFQATT, CDR2 SNEGSKA (reference sequence). CDR3 length: 14 residues. The V and J ends lost 0 bases and 8 bases respectively, with 16 bases between them. The CDR3 sequence is CSARDPRDLGGYTF. CDR3 in DNA: TGCAGTGCTAGAGATCCCCGTGACCTGGGAGGCTACACCTTC.

The chain combines TRBV11-2 with TRBJ1-5, with D tentatively TRBD1 (6 bases). V was shortened by 9 bases and J by 2 bases, with 23 bases between the two germline ends. The CDR3 spans 17 residues. Germline CDR1 is SGHAT and CDR2 is FQNNGV. Here the CDR3 reads CASTTRSVTGRNQPQHF. The CDR3 DNA reads TGTGCCAGTACAACAAGGTCCGTGACAGGTCGCAATCAGCCCCAGCATTTT.

V is TRBV29-1 and J is TRBJ2-1, with D perhaps matching TRBD1 or TRBD2 (5 bases each). The DNA matches TRBJ2-7 better at its end, which makes the J call doubtful. The V gene's germline CDR1 is SQVTM and CDR2 ANQGSEA. The CDR3 sequence is 14 residues long. Here the CDR3 DNA reads TGCAGCGCCCAGGGTAGGGAGACCTACAATGAGCAGTACTTC. This codes for CSAQGRETYNEQYF.

This clonotype occurred a few times. This sequence joins TRBV10-3 and TRBJ1-1; maybe TRBD1 (5 bases). Germline-derived CDR1 and CDR2 are ENHRY and SYGVKD. The CDR3 extends over 15 amino acids. Deletions cut 10 bases from V and 0 bases from J, with 18 bases between. This CDR3 is CATGGVRGMNTEAFF. The DNA for the CDR3 is TGTGCCACCGGAGGGGTGCGGGGGATGAACACTGAAGCTTTCTTT.

The sample holds many counts of this clonotype. The V and J genes are TRBV12-3 or TRBV12-4 and TRBJ2-7, with D possibly matching TRBD1 (6 bases). Trimming pared 3 bases from V and 4 bases from J, leaving 16 bases between. The CDR3 contains 15 residues. CDR3 sequence reads: CASSLNAGVTYEQYF. DNA of the CDR3: TGTGCCAGCAGTTTGAATGCAGGGGTTACTTACGAGCAGTACTTC.

This clonotype was seen many times. The chain joins TRBV5-1 to TRBJ2-7; 7 positions agree with TRBD2. The trim removed 4 bases at V and 2 bases at J, leaving 9 bases unmatched. The length of the CDR3 is 15 residues. Germline V gene sequence: CDR1 SGHRS, CDR2 YFSETQ. The CDR3 DNA follows: TGCGCCAGCAGCCCACCACTCGGGACTACCTACGAGCAGTACTTC. It specifies CASSPPLGTTYEQYF.

The chain is built from TRBV24-1 and TRBJ2-1; weak D call: TRBD2 (6 bases). CDR3 length: 14 amino acids. Trimming took off 4 bases at V and 6 bases at J, with 12 bases between the two ends. The germline V gene encodes CDR1 KGHDR and CDR2 SFDVKD. CDR3 loop: CATSERGGGNEQFF. CDR3 sequence (DNA): TGTGCCACCAGTGAGAGGGGAGGCGGCAATGAGCAGTTCTTC.

This clonotype has only one observation. The J gene is TRBJ1-4, the V gene TRBV4-1; the match to TRBD1 covers 8 bases. Unmatched junction bases numbered 8, after V lost 4 bases and J lost 7 bases. Germline V gene lookup returns CDR1 MGHRA and CDR2 YSYEKL. The CDR3 runs to 15 residues. The CDR3 spells CASSPYRGATEKLFF. CDR3 coding DNA: TGCGCCAGCAGCCCCTACAGGGGGGCGACTGAAAAACTGTTTTTT.

The chain uses TRBV12-3 or TRBV12-4 and TRBJ1-2, with 7 bases lining up with TRBD1. J lost 4 bases, V lost 6 bases, and 14 bases had no gene match. The CDR3 is 16 amino acids. The DNA of the CDR3 is TGTGCCAGCAGGCGACAGGGCGGGCGTGACGGCTATGGCTACACCTTC. Translated: CASRRQGGRDGYGYTF.

This clonotype was seen a few times. The chain is built from TRBV29-1 and TRBJ1-1; D uncertain. Trimming removed 3 bases at V and 1 base at J, with 9 bases between. CDR3 length: 13 amino acids. In germline, CDR1 is SQVTM, CDR2 ANQGSEA. This CDR3 reads CSVDSRRNTEAFF. CDR3 coding DNA: TGCAGCGTTGATAGTCGCAGGAACACTGAAGCTTTCTTT.